A single T cell receptor (beta chain) is shown here with its context. Its target is unknown. This sample is drawn from a study of cytomegalovirus exposure and HLA in healthy donors. Broader study findings: CMV serostatus stood as the only immune exposure information on hand. There were a few CMV-associated chains whose specificity for CMV antigens was confirmed in vitro.

The PCR made use of 60 Vbeta and 13 Jbeta primers. Repertoires were generated with immunoSEQ multiplex PCR, while TCRdb's copy carries only in-frame clones and drops some. The sample yields roughly 130,000 clones, over 60% seen once. Sequencing was done on a sample of PBMCs. This clonotype originated in a middle-aged man in good health and CMV-seronegative.

The CDR3 here is CASSAEGQPPDGYTF. The CDR3 DNA reads TGCGCCAGCAGCGCAGAGGGACAGCCGCCGGATGGCTACACCTTC. The chain employs TRBV5-1 and TRBJ1-2; TRBD1 aligns across 7 bases. The CDR3 has 15 amino acids. The germline CDR1 and CDR2 sequences are SGHRS and YFSETQ. The J segment lost 6 bases and the V segment lost 4 bases, leaving 12 bases of the junction unmatched. The full variable domain, with the rest looked up from reference TRBV5-1 and TRBJ1-2, is KAGVTQTPRYLIKTRGQQVTLSCSPISGHRSVSWYQQTPGQGLQFLFEYFSETQRNKGNFPGRFSGRQFSNSRSEMNVSTLELGDSALYLCASSAEGQPPDGYTFGSGTRLTVV.